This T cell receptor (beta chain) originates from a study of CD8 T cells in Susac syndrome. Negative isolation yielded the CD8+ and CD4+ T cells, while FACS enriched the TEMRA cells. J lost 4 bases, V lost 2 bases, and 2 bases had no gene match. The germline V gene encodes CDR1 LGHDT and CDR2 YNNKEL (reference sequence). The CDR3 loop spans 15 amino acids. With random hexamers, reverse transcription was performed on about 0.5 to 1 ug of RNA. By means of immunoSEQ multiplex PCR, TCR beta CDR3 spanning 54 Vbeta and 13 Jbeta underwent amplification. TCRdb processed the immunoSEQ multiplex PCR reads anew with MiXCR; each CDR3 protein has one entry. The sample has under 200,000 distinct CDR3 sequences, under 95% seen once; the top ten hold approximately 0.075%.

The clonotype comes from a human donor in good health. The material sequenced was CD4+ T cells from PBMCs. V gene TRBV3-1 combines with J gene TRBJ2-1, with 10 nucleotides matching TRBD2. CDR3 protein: CASSQFSGGYNEQFF. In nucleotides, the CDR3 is TGTGCCAGCAGCCAATTTAGCGGGGGGTACAATGAGCAGTTCTTC.